This T cell receptor (beta chain) originates from a study of robustness of blood B and T cell sequencing (dated by TCRdb to the late 2010s). In terms of the full investigation: The goal of the study was to figure out the amount of peripheral blood required to reliably characterize the TCRbeta and IgG repertoires of an individual. As technical replicates, two replicate TCRbeta cDNA libraries were prepared from one shared RNA pool derived from a single 10 ml draw. Each of the approximately 11 independently drawn blood samples had its TCRbeta and IgG repertoires measured. The investigation overall reported the following: EDTA tubes required immediate fractionation, limiting use in multi-site collections. Pooling tubes did not make the overlap of rare TCRbeta clonotypes any better, which implies that much larger blood volumes would be needed to capture those rare clonotypes. TCRbeta rarefaction curves did not fully plateau, suggesting under-sequencing or many low-abundance clonotypes. When technical replicate libraries were compared, around 95% of the top 10,000 TCRbeta clonotypes in one library also turned up in the other. The 1,000 most abundant TCRbeta clonotypes from the pooled draws were detected in every single 10 ml sample. One pair of TCRbeta libraries showed evidence of cross-contamination, likely from batch processing; the shared UMI-sequence pairs were removed. Coverage of the top 10,000 TCRbeta clonotypes approached saturation when 3 or 4 tubes (about 30-45 ml blood) were combined.

TCRbeta repertoires were measured from mRNA instead of genomic DNA, an approach that captures expressed receptors. Leukocytes from the buffy coat were collected into Trizol, and RNA was extracted using the Direct-zol RNA MiniPrep Plus kit with no cell sorting. EDTA blood tubes were centrifuged immediately at 4°C to separate plasma, buffy coat and red blood cells. The library was made by PCR. TCRdb shows the sequencer as Illumina MiSeq. cDNA was synthesized with SMARTScribe reverse transcriptase and a 5' template-switch oligo that added a universal priming site. Each cDNA molecule was tagged by a 12-nucleotide random unique molecular identifier (UMI) carried on the template-switch oligo. During reverse transcription, TCRbeta transcripts were targeted using chain-specific reverse primers. Residual template-switch adapters were removed by uracil DNA glycosylase treatment, and cDNA was purified using a Qiagen MinElute kit. For the first PCR, 20 to 25 cycles were run with KAPA HiFi HotStart ReadyMix and step-out primers, split across four 50 ul reactions. First-round PCR products were gel-purified before further amplification. Illumina Nextera adapters were added in a second roughly 8-cycle PCR, after which libraries were purified and pooled. For each TCRbeta molecule, the UMI barcode was captured by a 50-nucleotide 5' read. The original pipeline was this. The MIGEC toolkit was used to group reads by UMI into consensus reads. Final reads were produced by merging forward and reverse consensus reads with PEAR. Identical UMI-sequence pairs shared across libraries were treated as cross-sample contamination and removed by a custom decontamination script. MIGMAP, a wrapper around IgBLAST, was used to carry out V(D)J assignment and CDR3 extraction. A TCR clonotype was defined as sharing the same V gene, J gene and CDR3 amino acid sequence, and CDR1 and CDR2 were not sequenced. TCRdb redid the processing of the public reads, applying fastp at Q25 and MiXCR, and retained in-frame beta chains. Rows with one shared CDR3 protein collapse into an entry with the most common genes and DNA. The V and J calls, along with clone size, are taken from TCRdb and not from the paper's own processing. For this sample the table gives some 1,600 distinct CDR3 sequences, of which about three fifths were detected only once. About 40% of the sample is held by the ten biggest clonotypes.

Trimming at the junction amounts to 8 bases on V and 2 bases on J, and the germline ends lie 7 bases apart. The CDR3 runs 11 residues from the cysteine to the phenylalanine. The retained sequence is limited to the CDR3, 33 bases, with the frame set at the first base. CDR1 and CDR2 are read off the germline V gene as ENHRY and SYGVKD. Details on this clonotype: There is no known antigen for this receptor. The input lacks base qualities; no much larger clone sits a single base away.

The sequence came from a human donor in good health. The sample comprised peripheral blood. The receptor chain draws on TRBV10-3 and TRBJ2-7, with the D gene not clear enough to name. The DNA sequence reads TGTGCCATCGGAGACACCTACGAGCAGTACTTC. It specifies CAIGDTYEQYF.